This entry is about one T cell receptor (beta chain). This CDR3 has 13 residues. The germline V gene has CDR1 ENHRY and CDR2 SYGVKD. The V end lost 9 bases, the J end lost 6 bases, and 18 bases lay between the germline ends. The input was 450 to 550 ng total RNA; TCR beta cDNA was made from it with a constant-region primer. The TCR beta library was amplified through three nested multiplex PCR rounds in a modified ARM-PCR procedure. It was with TRBV1-TRBV30 forward primers and a C-beta reverse primer that the first two PCR rounds were run, at around 11 cycles each. From the multiplex PCR reads, TCRdb called clonotypes with MiXCR, one entry per CDR3 protein. The table shows tens of thousands of distinct CDR3 sequences, with approximately 70% occurring only once. This record comes from a study of tumor-infiltrating lymphocytes in primary liver carcinoma. Co-extracting RNA and DNA was done with roughly 17-34 mg of unsorted bulk tissue as input.

The sample taken for sequencing was tumor-adjacent normal liver tissue. This sequence joins TRBV10-3 and TRBJ2-7; either TRBD1 or TRBD2 may fit D (5 bases each). This TCR was sampled from a man aged 40-50 years with primary liver carcinoma and hepatitis B virus infection. In DNA form, the CDR3 reads TGTGCCATGAGGGACCAATCGCCTTCCGAGCAGTACTTC. The encoded protein is CAMRDQSPSEQYF.